Below are 18 T cell receptor beta chains sequenced from a single sample in a study of OX40 agonist ivuxolimab in advanced cancers. The data were produced by immunoSEQ multiplex PCR, yet TCRdb's version contains in-frame clones alone and is incomplete. The sample yields some 11,000 clones, approximately 69% seen once. This sample comprised CD4+ or CD8+ T cells sorted from blood, obtained in a trial of the OX40 agonist ivuxolimab. Receptors originate from an adult with an advanced solid tumor such as melanoma, head and neck, liver or kidney cancer.

This clone was counted a single time. V gene TRBV10-3 combines with J gene TRBJ2-1; TRBD2 agrees at 7 bases. From germline, CDR1 is ENHRY and CDR2 SYGVKD. This CDR3 contains 14 residues. Trimming cost V 6 bases and J 3 bases; bases outside gene matches: 5. The CDR3 coding sequence is TGTGCCATCAGGCCCGGGACTAACTACAATGAGCAGTTCTTC. Amino acid sequence: CAIRPGTNYNEQFF.

This clone was found a few times. The sample carries other DNA sequences with the same CDR3. The chain uses TRBV27 and TRBJ2-3; D remains unclear. The germline gives CDR1 MNHEY, CDR2 SMNVEV (reference sequence). The V end was cut by 2 bases, the J end by 6 bases, with 15 bases between. This CDR3 spans 15 amino acids. The CDR3 nucleotides read TGTGCCAGCAGTTTAGCCTCGACTGGGCGGGATACGCAGTATTTT. It is translated as CASSLASTGRDTQYF.

V is TRBV6-6 and J is TRBJ2-7, with D perhaps TRBD2 (5 bases). The CDR3 runs to 14 residues. V lost 6 bases, J lost 2 bases, and 14 bases lay in between. Germline values: CDR1 MNHNY, CDR2 SVGAGI (reference sequence). The CDR3 loop is CASSPDGNPYEQYF. CDR3 bases: TGTGCCAGCAGCCCCGACGGGAATCCCTACGAGCAGTACTTC.

This clone appeared many times. This chain joins TRBV28 and TRBJ1-1; maybe TRBD1 (5 bases). The CDR3 length is 13 residues. V lost 5 bases and J 5 bases, leaving 12 bases between the germline ends. CDR1 is MDHEN, CDR2 SYDVKM, per germline. The DNA for the CDR3 is TGTGCCAGCAGTGAATGGGGCTTGACTGAAGCTTTCTTT. Translating it yields CASSEWGLTEAFF.

The chain has TRBV27 and TRBJ2-6; D uncertain. Trimming pared 2 bases from V and 2 bases from J, leaving 7 bases between. Germline CDR1 is MNHEY and CDR2 is SMNVEV (reference sequence). This CDR3 comprises 15 residues. The CDR3 nucleotides are TGTGCCAGCAGTTTACTGGGCGCTGGGGCCAACGTCCTGACTTTC. Its protein is CASSLLGAGANVLTF. The variable domain in full, completed from reference TRBV27 and TRBJ2-6, reads EAQVTQNPRYLITVTGKKLTVTCSQNMNHEYMSWYRQDPGLGLRQIYYSMNVEVTDKGDVPEGYKVSRKEKRNFPLILESPSPNQTSLYFCASSLLGAGANVLTFGAGSRLTVL.

This clone was detected only a few times. This rearrangement joins TRBV5-5 to TRBJ1-3; 7 bases line up with TRBD1. J gave up 3 bases and V 2 bases, and 8 bases lay outside the gene matches. This CDR3 comprises 16 residues. Germline V gives CDR1 SGHKS, CDR2 YYEKEE (reference sequence). CDR3 protein: CASSLADRVCGNTIYF. CDR3 DNA sequence: TGTGCCAGCAGCTTAGCTGACAGGGTTTGTGGAAACACCATATATTTT.

The chain uses TRBV10-2 and TRBJ1-1; D perhaps matches TRBD1 (6 bases). Trimming took off 9 bases at V and 1 base at J, with 15 bases between the two ends. The CDR3 extends over 14 amino acids. CDR1 and CDR2 (germline): WSHSY, SAAADI. The CDR3 region is CASSLGHENTEAFF. The CDR3, as DNA: TGCGCCAGTAGTTTGGGACACGAGAACACTGAAGCTTTCTTT.

The J gene is TRBJ1-6, the V gene TRBV7-9; D might be TRBD1 (5 bases). CDR1 is SEHNR, CDR2 FQNEAQ, per germline (reference sequence). This CDR3 region has 15 residues. The V gene lost 3 bases and the J gene lost 0 bases, with 6 bases spanning the gap. The CDR3 region has the DNA TGTGCCAGCAGCTTGAGGGGCTCCTATAATTCACCCCTCCACTTT. Residues: CASSLRGSYNSPLHF.

The chain joins TRBV7-8 to TRBJ2-5, with a weak D call TRBD1 (5 bases). The CDR3 has 15 amino acids. V was cut by 6 bases and J by 2 bases, with 16 bases left in between. Germline CDR1 is SGHVS and CDR2 is FQNEAQ. The CDR3 spells CASRSPAGRQETQYF. The DNA for the CDR3 is TGTGCCAGCAGATCCCCGGCAGGGCGGCAAGAGACCCAGTACTTC.

This rearrangement joins TRBV9 to TRBJ1-1; D is undetermined. This CDR3 has 14 residues. CDR1 and CDR2 (germline): SGDLS, YYNGEE. Trimming took 2 bases from V and 1 from J, leaving 9 bases between them. CDR3 in DNA: TGTGCCAGCAGCGTCCCGGACGGGAACACTGAAGCTTTCTTT. As protein: CASSVPDGNTEAFF.

The rearrangement joins TRBV6-6 to TRBJ1-5; the D is unclear. Germline V gives CDR1 MNHNY, CDR2 SVGAGI (reference sequence). V dropped 3 bases and J dropped 0 bases, with 6 bases sitting between them. The CDR3 loop spans 14 amino acids. The CDR3 coding sequence is TGTGCCAGCAGTTATAAGAATAGCAATCAGCCCCAGCATTTT. It specifies CASSYKNSNQPQHF.

The chain couples TRBV9 to TRBJ2-7; D may be TRBD1 (5 bases). Trimming removed 3 bases at V and 0 bases at J, with 10 bases between. The CDR3 covers 14 residues. Germline V CDR1 and CDR2: SGDLS, YYNGEE. CDR3 residues: CASSDLDSSYEQYF. CDR3 coding DNA: TGTGCCAGCAGCGACCTAGACAGCTCCTACGAGCAGTACTTC.

The sample holds one count of this clone. CDR3 coding DNA: TGTGCCGGGTCGTCTATGGGGGGAGATACGCAGTATTTT. It encodes CAGSSMGGDTQYF. The V gene is TRBV30, the J gene TRBJ2-3; D is perhaps TRBD2 (6 bases). Germline lookup yields CDR1 GTSNPN and CDR2 SVGIG (reference sequence). Trimming pared 8 bases from V and 5 bases from J, leaving 17 bases between. The CDR3 length is 13 residues.

This chain uses TRBV6-1 with TRBJ1-1, with a tentative D call TRBD1 (6 bases). The CDR3 has 15 residues. The germline CDR1 and CDR2 sequences are MNHNS and SASEGT. The V and J ends lost 2 bases and 4 bases respectively, with 14 bases between them. The CDR3 nucleotides read TGTGCCAGCAGTGAAAAGGGGACATGGCCCACTGAAGCTTTCTTT. Translation: CASSEKGTWPTEAFF.

The chain recombines TRBV7-3 with TRBJ2-2; 10 nucleotides agree with TRBD2. This CDR3 contains 17 residues. Germline V gene sequence: CDR1 SGHTA, CDR2 FQGTGA. V trimming: 1 base; J trimming: 7 bases; junction bases outside the gene matches: 9. The CDR3 loop is CASSLSTASGSVGELFF. In DNA form, the CDR3 reads TGTGCCAGCAGCTTAAGTACGGCTAGCGGGAGTGTCGGGGAGCTGTTTTTT.

This clone occurred once. J is TRBJ2-1 and V is TRBV19; 9 nucleotides line up with TRBD1. CDR1 is LNHDA and CDR2 is SQIVND in the germline V gene (reference sequence). The CDR3 has 20 amino acids. Unmatched junction bases numbered 24, after V lost 5 bases and J lost 7 bases. The CDR3 bases are TGTGCCAGTAGTCCAGAATCCGGGACAGGGATGGTAATGCGGAGGAATGAGCAGTTCTTC. This encodes CASSPESGTGMVMRRNEQFF.

This chain uses TRBV27 with TRBJ1-5, with no clear D. The V gene's germline CDR1 is MNHEY and CDR2 SMNVEV (reference sequence). Trimming left V 4 bases short and J 2 bases short, with 12 bases between. This CDR3 spans 15 amino acids. The CDR3 region is CASSSIRFGNQPQHF. The CDR3 coding sequence is TGTGCCAGCAGTTCCATCAGGTTCGGCAATCAGCCCCAGCATTTT.

The V gene is TRBV28, the J gene TRBJ1-2; D unclear. CDR1 and CDR2 from the germline V gene are MDHEN and SYDVKM. This CDR3 is built from 13 residues. The ends were cut back, 3 bases at V and 8 bases at J, with 13 bases in the middle. The CDR3 nucleotides read TGTGCCAGCAGTTTTGGGCGGGGATCCGGCTACACCTTC. As protein: CASSFGRGSGYTF.